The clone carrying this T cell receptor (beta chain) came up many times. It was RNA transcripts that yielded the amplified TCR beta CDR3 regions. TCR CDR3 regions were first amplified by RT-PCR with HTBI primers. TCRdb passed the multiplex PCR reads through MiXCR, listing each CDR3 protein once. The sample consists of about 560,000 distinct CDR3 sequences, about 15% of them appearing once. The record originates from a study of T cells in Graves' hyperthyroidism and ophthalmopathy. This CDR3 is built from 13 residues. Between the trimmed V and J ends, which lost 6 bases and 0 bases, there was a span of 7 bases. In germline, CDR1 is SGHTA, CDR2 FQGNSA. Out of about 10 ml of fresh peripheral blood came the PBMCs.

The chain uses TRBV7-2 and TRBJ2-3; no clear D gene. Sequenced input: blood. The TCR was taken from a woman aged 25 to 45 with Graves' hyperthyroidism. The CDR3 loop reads CASSRSSTDTQYF. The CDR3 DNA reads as TGTGCCAGCAGTCGTAGCAGCACAGATACGCAGTATTTT.